A single sample is the source of the 13 T cell receptor beta chains below, sequenced in a study of post-analysis software for immune sequencing data. Unique molecular identifiers tagged the TCR beta cDNA libraries. TCRdb ran MiXCR on the PCR reads and lists one entry per CDR3 protein. Of about 770,000 distinct CDR3 sequences listed, more than 45% are singletons. Study-wide findings and caveats: Patients showed TRBV5-6, TRBV5-1 and TRBV20-1 among a few TRBV segments more frequent than in controls.

Antigen specificity for these receptors is unknown. The sample taken for sequencing was blood. The receptors originated from a girl under 18 with multiple sclerosis.

This clonotype was detected a few times. The chain uses TRBV3-1 and TRBJ2-7; TRBD1 matches at 9 bases. The V segment lost 4 bases and the J segment 4 bases; nucleotides outside the gene matches: 5. The length of the CDR3 is 14 residues. Germline loops: CDR1 LGHDT, CDR2 YNNKEL (reference sequence). The CDR3 sequence: CASSRGTGIYEQYF. CDR3 nucleotide sequence: TGTGCCAGCAGCCGCGGGACAGGGATATACGAGCAGTACTTC.

This clonotype has only a few counts. CDR3 residues: CATSAGAWDSPLHF. The DNA for the CDR3 is TGTGCCACCAGTGCCGGGGCCTGGGATTCACCCCTCCACTTT. The genes are TRBV24-1 and TRBJ1-6; D perhaps matches TRBD1 (5 bases). The CDR3 spans 14 residues. The germline V gene has CDR1 KGHDR and CDR2 SFDVKD. Trimming left V 5 bases short and J 8 bases short, with 12 bases between.

This clonotype has just a few counts. The gene calls are TRBV20-1 and TRBJ2-7, with D possibly being TRBD1 or TRBD2 (5 bases each). Germline-derived CDR1 and CDR2 are DFQATT and SNEGSKA (reference sequence). Between the trimmed V and J ends, which lost 3 bases and 5 bases, there was a span of 14 bases. The CDR3 length is 13 residues. CDR3 loop: CSASPRGAHEQYF. In DNA, the CDR3 is TGCAGTGCTAGCCCCCGGGGCGCGCACGAGCAGTACTTC.

With respect to this clonotype: Since the CDR3 does not end with the conserved phenylalanine or tryptophan, this likely comes from a read error. V gene TRBV6-6 combines with J gene TRBJ2-5, with 8 bases matching TRBD1. J lost 2 bases, V lost 6 bases, and 8 bases had no gene match. This CDR3 contains 15 residues. Germline CDR1 reads MNHNY; CDR2 reads SVGAGI (reference sequence). CDR3 in DNA: TGTGCCAGCAGCATTCCGGACAGGGAGCAAGAGACCCAGTACGTC. Translation gives CASSIPDREQETQYV.

The V and J genes are TRBV28 and TRBJ2-5; the D is unclear. Germline V gene data show CDR1 as MDHEN and CDR2 as SYDVKM. V lost 1 base and J 5 bases, leaving 11 bases between the germline ends. The CDR3 runs 14 residues. This CDR3 reads CASSLFPRRETQYF. The CDR3 nucleotides read TGTGCCAGCAGTTTATTTCCTAGGCGGGAGACCCAGTACTTC.

This clonotype was seen a single time. This chain links TRBV2 with TRBJ1-4, with TRBD1 matching over 9 bases. In germline, CDR1 is SNHLY, CDR2 FYNNEI. The CDR3 totals 14 residues. Losses at the gene ends were 5 bases for V and 5 bases for J; bases not matched to a gene: 3. The CDR3 nucleotides read TGTGCCAGCAGTCGGACAGGGGAAAATGAAAAACTGTTTTTT. Encoded protein: CASSRTGENEKLFF.

This clonotype appeared a few times. The rearrangement uses TRBV6-1 and TRBJ2-1; perhaps TRBD2 as D (6 bases). This CDR3 is 14 amino acids long. CDR1 and CDR2 (germline): MNHNS, SASEGT. The ends were cut back, 1 base at V and 4 bases at J, with 8 bases in the middle. The CDR3 loop is CASSEVGGYNEQFF. For the CDR3, the DNA is TGTGCCAGCAGTGAAGTGGGGGGATACAATGAGCAGTTCTTC.

The genes are TRBV25-1 and TRBJ2-3; 9 bases align to TRBD2. The CDR3 consists of 14 residues. Germline V lookup: CDR1 MGHDK, CDR2 SYGVNS. J was trimmed by 4 bases and V by 6 bases; bases with no gene match: 5. The CDR3 loop is CASRASGNADTQYF. The CDR3, as DNA: TGTGCCAGCAGAGCTAGCGGGAACGCAGATACGCAGTATTTT.

The V and J genes are TRBV20-1 and TRBJ2-1; either TRBD1 or TRBD2 may supply D (7 bases each). This CDR3 has 15 amino acids. Germline V gene lookup returns CDR1 DFQATT and CDR2 SNEGSKA (reference sequence). V lost 5 bases and J lost 8, with 22 bases in between. CDR3 sequence reads: CSARPPGGGPHEQFF. In DNA form, the CDR3 reads TGCAGTGCTCGCCCCCCAGGGGGGGGCCCCCATGAGCAGTTCTTC.

The gene calls are TRBV3-1 and TRBJ2-1; D gene unclear. CDR3 length: 12 amino acids. Looked up from germline, CDR1 is LGHDT and CDR2 is YNNKEL (reference sequence). V was pared by 1 base and J by 5 bases, with 3 bases between. CDR3 nucleotides: TGTGCCAGCAGCCAAGTAAACAATGAGCAGTTCTTC. It specifies CASSQVNNEQFF.

This clonotype was detected only a few times. V usage is TRBV6-6 and J usage is TRBJ2-7; no clear D gene. CDR1 is MNHNY, CDR2 SVGAGI, per germline (reference sequence). Trimming took off 7 bases at V and 0 bases at J, with 10 bases between the two ends. The CDR3 covers 13 residues. This CDR3 reads CASTIGGSYEQYF. Here the CDR3 DNA reads TGTGCCAGCACCATAGGCGGCTCCTACGAGCAGTACTTC.

The chain couples TRBV7-2 to TRBJ1-1; D unclear. Trimming left V 1 base short and J 4 bases short, with 7 bases between. The CDR3 length is 13 residues. CDR1 is SGHTA and CDR2 is FQGNSA in the germline V gene. The CDR3 loop is CASSLDQFTEAFF. In nucleotides, the CDR3 is TGTGCCAGCAGCTTAGACCAGTTCACTGAAGCTTTCTTT.

The chain is built from TRBV20-1 and TRBJ2-5; TRBD2 matches at 13 bases. The ends lost 0 bases at V and 3 bases at J; junction bases unmatched: 4. CDR3 size: 16 residues. Germline V gene lookup returns CDR1 DFQATT and CDR2 SNEGSKA (reference sequence). This chain's CDR3 is CSARDWTSGREETQYF. CDR3 nucleotide sequence: TGCAGTGCTAGAGACTGGACTAGCGGGAGAGAAGAGACCCAGTACTTC.